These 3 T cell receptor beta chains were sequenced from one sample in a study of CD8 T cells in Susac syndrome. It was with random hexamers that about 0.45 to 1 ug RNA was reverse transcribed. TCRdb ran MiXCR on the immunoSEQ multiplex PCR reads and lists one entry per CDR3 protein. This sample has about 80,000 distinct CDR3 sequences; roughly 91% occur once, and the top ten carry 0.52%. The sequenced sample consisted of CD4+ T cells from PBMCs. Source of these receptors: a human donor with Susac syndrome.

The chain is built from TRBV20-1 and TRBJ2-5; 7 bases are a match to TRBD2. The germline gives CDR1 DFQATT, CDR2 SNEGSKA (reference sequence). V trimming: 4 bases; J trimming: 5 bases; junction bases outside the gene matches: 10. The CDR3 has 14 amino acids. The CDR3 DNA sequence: TGCAGTGCTACCTGGGACGAGGGAGGGGAGACCCAGTACTTC. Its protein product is CSATWDEGGETQYF.

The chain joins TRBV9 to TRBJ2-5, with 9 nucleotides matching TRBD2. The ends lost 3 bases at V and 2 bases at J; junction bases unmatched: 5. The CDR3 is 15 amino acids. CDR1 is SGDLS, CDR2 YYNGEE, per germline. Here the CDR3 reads CASSAGLAKQETQYF. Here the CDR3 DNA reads TGTGCCAGCAGCGCGGGACTAGCCAAACAAGAGACCCAGTACTTC.

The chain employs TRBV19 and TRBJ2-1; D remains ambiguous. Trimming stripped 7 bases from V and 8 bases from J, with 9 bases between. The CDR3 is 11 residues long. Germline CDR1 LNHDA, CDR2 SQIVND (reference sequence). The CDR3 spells CASTYRDEQFF. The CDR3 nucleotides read TGTGCCAGTACGTATCGCGATGAGCAGTTCTTC.